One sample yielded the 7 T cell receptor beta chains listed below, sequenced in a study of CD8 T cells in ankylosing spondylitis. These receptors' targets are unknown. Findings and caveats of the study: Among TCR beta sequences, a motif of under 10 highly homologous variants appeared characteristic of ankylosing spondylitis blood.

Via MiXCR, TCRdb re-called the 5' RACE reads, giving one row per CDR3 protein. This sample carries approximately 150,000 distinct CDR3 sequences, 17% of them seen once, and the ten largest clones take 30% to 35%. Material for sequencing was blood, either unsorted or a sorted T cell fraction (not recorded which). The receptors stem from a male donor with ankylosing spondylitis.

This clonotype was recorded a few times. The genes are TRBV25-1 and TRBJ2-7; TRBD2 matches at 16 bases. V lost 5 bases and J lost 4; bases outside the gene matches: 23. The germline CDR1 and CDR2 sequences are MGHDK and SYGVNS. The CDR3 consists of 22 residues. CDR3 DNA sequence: TGTGCCAGCAGTACCGGGACTAGCGGGAGGGTCTCTCCGGCGGGGCTCTTATACGAGCAGTACTTC. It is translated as CASSTGTSGRVSPAGLLYEQYF.

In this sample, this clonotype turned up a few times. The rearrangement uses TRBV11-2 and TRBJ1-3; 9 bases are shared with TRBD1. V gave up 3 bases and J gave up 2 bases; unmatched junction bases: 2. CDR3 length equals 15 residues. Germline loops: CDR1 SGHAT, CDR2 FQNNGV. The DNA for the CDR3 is TGTGCCAGCAGCTTGGACAGGGGCGCTGGAAACACCATATATTTT. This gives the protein CASSLDRGAGNTIYF.

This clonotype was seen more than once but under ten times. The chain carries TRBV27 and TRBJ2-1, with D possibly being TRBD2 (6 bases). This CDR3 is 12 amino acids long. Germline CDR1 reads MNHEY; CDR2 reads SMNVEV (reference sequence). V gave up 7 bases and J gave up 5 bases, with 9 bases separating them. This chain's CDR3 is CASKAGNNEQFF. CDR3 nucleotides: TGTGCCAGCAAGGCGGGGAACAATGAGCAGTTCTTC.

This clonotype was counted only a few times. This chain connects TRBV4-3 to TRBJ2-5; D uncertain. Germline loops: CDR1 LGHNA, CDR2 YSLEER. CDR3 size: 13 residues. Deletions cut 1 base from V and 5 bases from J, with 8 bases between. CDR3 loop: CASSQGLMETQYF. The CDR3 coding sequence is TGCGCCAGCAGCCAAGGTCTGATGGAGACCCAGTACTTC.

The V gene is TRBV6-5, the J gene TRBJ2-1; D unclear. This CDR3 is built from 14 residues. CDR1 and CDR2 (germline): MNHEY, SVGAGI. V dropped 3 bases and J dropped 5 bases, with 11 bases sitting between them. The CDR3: CASSYTTFDNEQFF. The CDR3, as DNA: TGTGCCAGCAGTTATACTACCTTCGACAATGAGCAGTTCTTC.

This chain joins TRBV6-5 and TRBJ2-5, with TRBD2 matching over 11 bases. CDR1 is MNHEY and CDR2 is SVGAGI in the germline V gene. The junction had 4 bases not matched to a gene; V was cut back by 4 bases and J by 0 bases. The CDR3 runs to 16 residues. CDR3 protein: CASSLLGLADQETQYF. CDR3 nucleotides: TGTGCCAGCAGTTTGCTGGGACTAGCGGACCAAGAGACCCAGTACTTC.

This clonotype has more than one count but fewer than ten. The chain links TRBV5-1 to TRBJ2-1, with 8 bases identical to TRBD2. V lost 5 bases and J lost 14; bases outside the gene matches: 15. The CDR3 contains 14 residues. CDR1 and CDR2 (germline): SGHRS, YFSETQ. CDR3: CASSKGLALKAEFF. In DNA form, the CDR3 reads TGCGCCAGCAGTAAAGGACTAGCCCTAAAGGCGGAGTTCTTC.